One and the same sample provided the 25 T cell receptor beta chains below, sequenced in a study of blood T cell repertoires in COVID-19. Generated by immunoSEQ multiplex PCR, the TCRdb table keeps only in-frame clones and is missing some. The repertoire holds around 110,000 clones, with approximately 84% as singletons. The sample comprised peripheral blood. These receptors all stem from a man aged 35-49 years with acute or convalescent COVID-19.

CDR3 in amino acids: CASRQGGYTF. For the CDR3, the DNA is TGTGCCAGCAGGCAGGGTGGCTACACCTTC. The chain combines TRBV6-6 with TRBJ1-2, with D maybe TRBD1 (5 bases). This CDR3 region has 10 residues. Germline V gene lookup returns CDR1 MNHNY and CDR2 SVGAGI (reference sequence). V lost 6 bases to trimming and J lost 7 bases, with 6 bases between them.

V usage is TRBV2 and J usage is TRBJ1-2; TRBD1 matches 7 bases. This CDR3 region has 14 residues. CDR1 is SNHLY, CDR2 FYNNEI, per germline. Unmatched junction bases numbered 9, after V lost 6 bases and J lost 5 bases. The CDR3 region is CASRKGTEQYGYTF. The DNA of the CDR3 is TGTGCCAGCAGAAAAGGGACAGAACAGTATGGCTACACCTTC. The whole variable domain, filled in from reference TRBV2 and TRBJ1-2, reads EPEVTQTPSHQVTQMGQEVILRCVPISNHLYFYWYRQILGQKVEFLVSFYNNEISEKSEIFDDQFSVERPDGSNFTLKIRSTKLEDSAMYFCASRKGTEQYGYTFGSGTRLTVV.

This CDR3 reads CASSLGRGHTEAFF. The CDR3 DNA is TGTGCCAGCAGCTTAGGGAGGGGTCACACTGAAGCTTTCTTT. The chain links TRBV7-2 to TRBJ1-1, with a possible D match to TRBD1 (5 bases). The CDR3 contains 14 residues. The germline V gene encodes CDR1 SGHTA and CDR2 FQGNSA. Trimming removed 1 base at V and 3 bases at J, with 9 bases between.

The chain's CDR3 is CASSLSPPPSYEQYF. CDR3 sequence (DNA): TGTGCCAGCAGCTTAAGCCCCCCTCCCTCCTACGAGCAGTACTTC. This sequence joins TRBV7-2 and TRBJ2-7; D remains unclear. Germline CDR1 reads SGHTA; CDR2 reads FQGNSA. This CDR3 spans 15 amino acids. Trimming cost V 2 bases and J 0 bases, with 11 bases left between them.

This clone was recorded a few times. The chain carries TRBV27 and TRBJ2-2, with 9 positions matching TRBD2. With 2 bases clipped from V and 6 bases from J, the junction kept 10 bases outside the gene matches. Germline assignment: CDR1 MNHEY and CDR2 SMNVEV (reference sequence). This CDR3 has 17 residues. The CDR3 DNA reads as TGTGCCAGCAGTTTAAAATTTTGGCGGGAGGGGCCCGGGGAGCTGTTTTTT. The encoded protein is CASSLKFWREGPGELFF.

V and J are TRBV24-1 and TRBJ2-3; D is unclear. Germline CDR1 reads KGHDR; CDR2 reads SFDVKD. There are 16 residues in the CDR3. Trimming pared 0 bases from V and 0 bases from J, leaving 9 bases between. The CDR3 DNA is TGTGCCACCAGTGATTTGCGTCAGCGAAGCACAGATACGCAGTATTTT. It codes for CATSDLRQRSTDTQYF.

The chain carries TRBV7-2 and TRBJ1-1, with D maybe TRBD1 (5 bases). The germline V gene encodes CDR1 SGHTA and CDR2 FQGNSA. The CDR3 totals 13 residues. Trimming took off 7 bases at V and 10 bases at J, with 19 bases between the two ends. CDR3 nucleotides: TGTGCCAGCACCGTTCTCCCAGGGCGGGGAGCTTTCTTT. Protein product: CASTVLPGRGAFF.

This chain links TRBV7-9 with TRBJ2-2; 11 nucleotides agree with TRBD1. Losses at the gene ends were 2 bases for V and 7 bases for J; bases not matched to a gene: 6. The CDR3 runs 16 residues. CDR1 is SEHNR, CDR2 FQNEAQ, per germline (reference sequence). Here the CDR3 DNA reads TGTGCCAGCAGCTTATTCGGACAGGGGGCTGGCGGGGAGCTGTTTTTT. Residues: CASSLFGQGAGGELFF.

J is TRBJ1-5 and V is TRBV2, with D maybe TRBD1 (5 bases). The germline gives CDR1 SNHLY, CDR2 FYNNEI. CDR3 size: 13 residues. V was shortened by 7 bases and J by 4 bases, with 11 bases between the two germline ends. The CDR3 loop is CASTKDINQPQHF. The CDR3 DNA reads as TGTGCCAGCACCAAGGACATTAATCAGCCCCAGCATTTT.

The V call is TRBV19, the J call TRBJ2-1; 12 positions match TRBD2. This CDR3 has 15 amino acids. From germline, CDR1 is LNHDA and CDR2 SQIVND (reference sequence). In DNA, the CDR3 is TGTGCGACCGGGACCCTAGCGGGGGGGCGGAATGAGCAGTTCTTC. Translated: CATGTLAGGRNEQFF.

This chain uses TRBV6-1 with TRBJ1-3, with D perhaps matching TRBD1 (5 bases). V was cut by 1 base and J by 4 bases, with 11 bases left in between. Germline V gene lookup returns CDR1 MNHNS and CDR2 SASEGT. The CDR3 is 15 residues long. The CDR3, as DNA: TGTGCCAGCAGTGAAGGCAGGGCGAGAGGAAACACCATATATTTT. Protein: CASSEGRARGNTIYF.

As regards this clone: Other DNA sequences in this sample translate to the same CDR3. The chain joins TRBV18 to TRBJ2-1; D not resolved. Looked up from germline, CDR1 is KGHSH and CDR2 is LQKENI. V dropped 3 bases and J dropped 1 base, with 4 bases sitting between them. The CDR3 covers 13 residues. The CDR3 DNA sequence: TGTGCCAGCTCACCCGGGTCCTACAATGAGCAGTTCTTC. Its protein is CASSPGSYNEQFF. Based on the CDR3 plus reference TRBV18 and TRBJ2-1, the full variable domain is NAGVMQNPRHLVRRRGQEARLRCSPMKGHSHVYWYRQLPEEGLKFMVYLQKENIIDESGMPKERFSAEFPKEGPSILRIQQVVRGDSAAYFCASSPGSYNEQFFGPGTRLTVL.

This clone is a singleton in its sample. This chain joins TRBV6-5 and TRBJ2-7; a weak D match, TRBD2 (5 bases). The CDR3 is 12 residues long. Germline V gives CDR1 MNHEY, CDR2 SVGAGI. V dropped 8 bases and J dropped 7 bases, with 15 bases sitting between them. The CDR3 spells CASAQRRGEQYF. The CDR3 coding sequence is TGTGCCAGCGCGCAACGCAGAGGGGAGCAGTACTTC.

This clone was counted between two and nine times. V gene TRBV5-1 combines with J gene TRBJ2-1; 11 bases are a match to TRBD2. The CDR3 extends over 18 amino acids. V trimming: 0 bases; J trimming: 7 bases; junction bases outside the gene matches: 12. CDR1 is SGHRS, CDR2 YFSETQ, per germline. In nucleotides, the CDR3 is TGCGCCAGCAGCTTGGGAGGTCTAGCGGGAGGAAGGAGGAATGAGCAGTTCTTC. Translation gives CASSLGGLAGGRRNEQFF.

Comments on this clone: Other DNA variants within this sample encode the same CDR3. This chain joins TRBV9 and TRBJ2-7, with 11 bases lining up with TRBD2. J was trimmed by 3 bases and V by 3 bases; bases with no gene match: 5. CDR1 is SGDLS and CDR2 is YYNGEE in the germline V gene. This CDR3 comprises 15 residues. CDR3 region: CASSEGTSGDYEQYF. CDR3 DNA: TGTGCCAGCAGCGAGGGGACTAGCGGAGACTACGAGCAGTACTTC. Using reference TRBV9 and TRBJ2-7 for the parts outside the CDR3, the full variable domain is DSGVTQTPKHLITATGQRVTLRCSPRSGDLSVYWYQQSLDQGLQFLIQYYNGEERAKGNILERFSAQQFPDLHSELNLSSLELGDSALYFCASSEGTSGDYEQYFGPGTRLTVT.

The chain couples TRBV5-5 to TRBJ1-3; TRBD1 might be the D (5 bases). The CDR3 consists of 15 residues. The germline V gene has CDR1 SGHKS and CDR2 YYEKEE (reference sequence). The V and J ends lost 4 bases and 4 bases respectively, with 15 bases between them. CDR3 protein: CASSRAGTQGNTIYF. In DNA, the CDR3 is TGTGCCAGCAGCAGGGCCGGGACTCAGGGAAACACCATATATTTT.

The V call is TRBV18, the J call TRBJ1-6; no reliable D call. Germline CDR1 reads KGHSH; CDR2 reads LQKENI. With 3 bases removed from V and 5 bases from J, the gap between germline ends came to 8 bases. There are 14 residues in the CDR3. CDR3 amino acids: CASSPTENNSPLHF. CDR3 coding DNA: TGTGCCAGCTCACCTACAGAAAATAATTCACCCCTCCACTTT.

The chain couples TRBV11-1 to TRBJ2-7; 7 bases fit TRBD1. Losses at the gene ends were 3 bases for V and 2 bases for J; bases not matched to a gene: 4. The CDR3 spans 14 residues. Germline CDR1 SGHAT, CDR2 FQDESV (reference sequence). The CDR3 DNA is TGTGCCAGCAGCTTGGGACAGAAAACCTACGAGCAGTACTTC. It codes for CASSLGQKTYEQYF.

Only one count was recorded for this clone. The chain has TRBV2 and TRBJ2-1; TRBD1 is a possible D gene (6 bases). V lost 6 bases and J 9 bases, leaving 9 bases between the germline ends. CDR1 SNHLY and CDR2 FYNNEI come from the germline V gene. The CDR3 contains 11 residues. CDR3 nucleotide sequence: TGTGCCAGCAGGGACAGCGCTGAGCAGTTCTTC. As protein: CASRDSAEQFF.

The chain uses TRBV19 and TRBJ1-5; perhaps TRBD1 as D (6 bases). Deletions cut 0 bases from V and 7 bases from J, with 16 bases between. Germline-derived CDR1 and CDR2 are LNHDA and SQIVND (reference sequence). This CDR3 has 16 residues. In DNA, the CDR3 is TGTGCCAGTAGTATAGATGTGGGGGCCAGATGGCAGCCCCAGCATTTT. This sequence encodes CASSIDVGARWQPQHF.

The chain couples TRBV27 to TRBJ2-1; D possibly corresponds to TRBD1 (6 bases). The CDR3 loop spans 15 amino acids. Germline-derived CDR1 and CDR2 are MNHEY and SMNVEV (reference sequence). V was shortened by 5 bases and J by 3 bases, with 14 bases between the two germline ends. CDR3 DNA: TGTGCCAGCAGTCCTGGACAGAGTATCTACAATGAGCAGTTCTTC. Its protein product is CASSPGQSIYNEQFF.

This chain connects TRBV4-3 to TRBJ1-2; TRBD1 matches at 12 bases. The CDR3 covers 15 residues. CDR1 and CDR2 from the germline V gene are LGHNA and YSLEER. The V and J ends lost 4 bases and 7 bases, in that order; junction bases with no gene match: 7. CDR3 region: CASSLGTGGRLGYTF. CDR3 nucleotide sequence: TGCGCCAGCAGCCTCGGGACAGGGGGCCGACTTGGCTACACCTTC.

The chain couples TRBV28 to TRBJ2-7; 8 bases align to TRBD2. Germline trimming cut 2 bases from V and 2 bases from J; bases unmatched to any gene: 8. Germline V gene data show CDR1 as MDHEN and CDR2 as SYDVKM. This CDR3 region has 16 residues. This CDR3 is CASSLVYSGTPYEQYF. The CDR3, as DNA: TGTGCCAGCAGTTTAGTCTATAGCGGGACCCCCTACGAGCAGTACTTC.

This clone was counted once. The rearrangement links TRBV19 to TRBJ2-2, with D unresolved. Germline V lookup: CDR1 LNHDA, CDR2 SQIVND (reference sequence). CDR3 size: 14 residues. Trimming left V 3 bases short and J 4 bases short, with 9 bases between. The CDR3 nucleotides are TGTGCCAGTAGTATTCGTCCGGGCACCGGGGAGCTGTTTTTT. This sequence encodes CASSIRPGTGELFF.

The chain employs TRBV7-2 and TRBJ2-5, with 8 bases identical to TRBD2. The CDR3 spans 16 residues. Losses at the gene ends were 0 bases for V and 4 bases for J; bases not matched to a gene: 7. Germline CDR1 reads SGHTA; CDR2 reads FQGNSA. Here the CDR3 DNA reads TGTGCCAGCAGCTTAGCGCTAACGGGAGGGGGAGAGACCCAGTACTTC. Its translation: CASSLALTGGGETQYF.